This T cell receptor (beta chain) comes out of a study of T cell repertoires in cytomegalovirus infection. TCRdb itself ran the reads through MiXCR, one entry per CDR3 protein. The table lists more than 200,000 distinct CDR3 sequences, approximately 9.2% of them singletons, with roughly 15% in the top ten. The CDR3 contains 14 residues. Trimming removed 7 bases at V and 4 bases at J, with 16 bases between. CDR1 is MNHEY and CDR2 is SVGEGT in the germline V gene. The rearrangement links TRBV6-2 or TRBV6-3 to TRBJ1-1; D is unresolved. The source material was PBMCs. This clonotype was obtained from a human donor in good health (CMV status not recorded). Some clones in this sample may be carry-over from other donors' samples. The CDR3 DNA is TGTGCCAGCAAGGGCCGGCACATCCTCACTGAAGCTTTCTTT. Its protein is CASKGRHILTEAFF.